These 21 T cell receptor beta chains originate from one sample sequenced in a study of identifying expanded T cells in peripheral blood. Produced via immunoSEQ multiplex PCR; TCRdb's table is partial and in-frame only. The sample carries 100,000 or so clones, around 88% recorded once. The specimen was blood. The source is a person between 18 and 69 years old in good health.

The rearrangement uses TRBV14 and TRBJ2-3; no firm D call. The CDR3 contains 11 residues. V dropped 1 base and J dropped 10 bases, with 6 bases sitting between them. Germline values: CDR1 SGHDN, CDR2 FVKESK. The DNA of the CDR3 is TGTGCCAGCAGCCAAGGGGCCCCGCAGTATTTT. This sequence encodes CASSQGAPQYF. The whole variable domain, filled in from reference TRBV14 and TRBJ2-3, reads EAGVTQFPSHSVIEKGQTVTLRCDPISGHDNLYWYRRVMGKEIKFLLHFVKESKQDESGMPNNRFLAERTGGTYSTLKVQPAELEDSGVYFCASSQGAPQYFGPGTRLTVL.

The J gene is TRBJ2-3, the V gene TRBV5-4, with D maybe TRBD2 (6 bases). CDR3 length equals 14 residues. The ends were cut back, 4 bases at V and 4 bases at J, with 13 bases in the middle. Germline CDR1 reads SGHNT; CDR2 reads YYREEE (reference sequence). Written as DNA, the CDR3 is TGTGCCAGCAGCCCGGGGGTAGCCGCAGATACGCAGTATTTT. Translated: CASSPGVAADTQYF.

CDR3 sequence: CASSSRALQEVQYF. CDR3 nucleotides: TGTGCCAGCAGTTCTAGAGCATTACAGGAGGTGCAGTACTTC. V and J are TRBV27 and TRBJ2-7; possibly TRBD1 or TRBD2 for D (5 bases each). Germline CDR1 and CDR2: MNHEY and SMNVEV (reference sequence). V shed 4 bases and J shed 9 bases, with 19 bases lying between them. The CDR3 loop spans 14 amino acids.

The genes are TRBV5-6 and TRBJ1-5; no definite D call. Germline V CDR1 and CDR2: SGHDT, YYEEEE. The CDR3 has 12 residues. The V end was cut by 2 bases, the J end by 6 bases, with 6 bases between. The CDR3 DNA is TGTGCCAGCAGCTTTGGGCGTCAGCCCCAGCATTTT. It translates to CASSFGRQPQHF.

This clone has a single count. This rearrangement joins TRBV20-1 to TRBJ1-2; D remains unclear. Trimming left V 7 bases short and J 8 bases short, with 11 bases between. This CDR3 is 10 amino acids long. Germline CDR1 is DFQATT and CDR2 is SNEGSKA (reference sequence). The CDR3 loop reads CSVDTGGYTF. The DNA of the CDR3 is TGCAGTGTTGATACGGGGGGCTACACCTTC.

A note on this clone: No DNA is shown, since the ends of the CDR3 on it are uncertain; the CDR3 is the one TCRdb lists. V and J are TRBV7-2 and TRBJ2-3. Germline assignment: CDR1 SGHTA and CDR2 FQGNSA. The CDR3 extends over 13 residues, inclusive of both ends. Here the CDR3 reads CASSFGPGDTQYF.

The genes are TRBV28 and TRBJ1-2; maybe TRBD1 (6 bases). The V gene lost 2 bases and the J gene lost 7 bases, with 11 bases spanning the gap. In germline, CDR1 is MDHEN, CDR2 SYDVKM. CDR3 length equals 13 residues. The CDR3 loop is CASSLSAGVGYTF. The CDR3 nucleotides read TGTGCCAGCAGTTTAAGCGCAGGGGTTGGCTACACCTTC.

The V gene is TRBV5-6, the J gene TRBJ1-2; no clear D gene. Germline loops: CDR1 SGHDT, CDR2 YYEEEE. Trimming left V 2 bases short and J 3 bases short, with 11 bases between. The CDR3 extends over 14 amino acids. The DNA of the CDR3 is TGTGCCAGCAGCTTTCTTGGGAGTGACTATGGCTACACCTTC. It is translated as CASSFLGSDYGYTF.

In this sample, this clone turned up once. The J gene is TRBJ1-4, the V gene TRBV2; 7 bases map to TRBD1. The germline gives CDR1 SNHLY, CDR2 FYNNEI. This CDR3 has 14 residues. The trim removed 4 bases at V and 16 bases at J, leaving 15 bases unmatched. The CDR3 region is CASSVRAQGQKEFF. CDR3 in DNA: TGTGCCAGCAGTGTTAGGGCCCAGGGACAGAAAGAGTTTTTT.

The rearrangement links TRBV7-9 to TRBJ1-1; 7 bases fit TRBD1. V shed 3 bases and J 3 bases; nucleotides not matched to a gene: 10. Germline-derived CDR1 and CDR2 are SEHNR and FQNEAQ (reference sequence). The CDR3 covers 16 residues. The CDR3 sequence is CASSFDRVGLDTEAFF. CDR3 bases: TGTGCCAGCAGCTTTGACAGGGTCGGACTCGACACTGAAGCTTTCTTT.

The CDR3 DNA is TGTGCCAGTAGTTCGGGGAAAGGGGCCAACGTCCTGACTTTC. Protein: CASSSGKGANVLTF. This chain links TRBV19 with TRBJ2-6, with D maybe TRBD2 (5 bases). V was clipped by 5 bases and J by 4 bases, with 9 bases between them. The CDR3 has 14 residues. CDR1 is LNHDA and CDR2 is SQIVND in the germline V gene (reference sequence).

The chain uses TRBV28 and TRBJ1-2; no clear D. V was shortened by 3 bases and J by 2 bases, with 7 bases between the two germline ends. CDR3 size: 13 residues. Germline CDR1 MDHEN, CDR2 SYDVKM. CDR3 in DNA: TGTGCCAGCAGTTTCGGGCTGAACTATGGCTACACCTTC. Its translation: CASSFGLNYGYTF.

This chain links TRBV12-5 with TRBJ1-3; D is ambiguous. Germline values: CDR1 LGHNT, CDR2 FRNRAP. CDR3 size: 13 residues. Trimming took 1 base from V and 3 from J, leaving 4 bases between them. CDR3 DNA sequence: TGTGCTAGTGGTTTGGACTTTGGAAACACCATATATTTT. Residues: CASGLDFGNTIYF.

The rearrangement uses TRBV6-5 and TRBJ1-4; no definite D call. Germline values: CDR1 MNHEY, CDR2 SVGAGI. CDR3 length equals 13 residues. Between the trimmed V and J ends, which lost 6 bases and 8 bases, there was a span of 13 bases. Written as DNA, the CDR3 is TGTGCCAGCAGCCCGGTGGGTGGAGAAAAACTGTTTTTT. Amino acids: CASSPVGGEKLFF.

The V call is TRBV18, the J call TRBJ1-6; 10 bases agree with TRBD1. CDR3 size: 16 residues. J gave up 9 bases and V 6 bases, and 11 bases lay outside the gene matches. The germline V gene encodes CDR1 KGHSH and CDR2 LQKENI. The CDR3 DNA reads as TGTGCCAGCTCCGTGAACGGACAGGGGGGAGGTTCACCCCTCCACTTT. This translates into CASSVNGQGGGSPLHF.

The rearrangement links TRBV18 to TRBJ2-1; D unresolved. The germline V gene encodes CDR1 KGHSH and CDR2 LQKENI. The CDR3 length is 12 residues. Between the trimmed V and J ends, which lost 3 bases and 9 bases, there was a span of 9 bases. CDR3 nucleotide sequence: TGTGCCAGCTCACCGAGCATGGGTGAGCAGTTCTTC. Encoded protein: CASSPSMGEQFF.

J is TRBJ2-7 and V is TRBV7-9; D is perhaps TRBD1 (5 bases). Per the germline V gene, CDR1 is SEHNR and CDR2 is FQNEAQ (reference sequence). This CDR3 is 15 amino acids long. Trimming removed 5 bases at V and 7 bases at J, with 21 bases between. The CDR3 is CASSPRAELSGEQYF. The CDR3 DNA follows: TGTGCCAGCAGCCCACGCGCGGAACTTTCAGGGGAGCAGTACTTC.

The chain is built from TRBV9 and TRBJ2-3; 7 positions match TRBD1. The germline V gene has CDR1 SGDLS and CDR2 YYNGEE. This CDR3 is 15 amino acids long. The V segment lost 4 bases and the J segment 0 bases; nucleotides outside the gene matches: 5. The CDR3 is CASSQGQTSTDTQYF. In nucleotides, the CDR3 is TGTGCCAGCAGCCAGGGACAGACTAGCACAGATACGCAGTATTTT.

This chain links TRBV27 with TRBJ1-1; weak D call: TRBD1 (6 bases). The CDR3 spans 16 residues. The germline V gene encodes CDR1 MNHEY and CDR2 SMNVEV (reference sequence). V lost 4 bases to trimming and J lost 7 bases, with 22 bases between them. CDR3 sequence reads: CASSSLTGTTLLEAFF. DNA for the CDR3: TGTGCCAGCAGTTCGTTAACAGGGACCACCCTACTTGAAGCTTTCTTT.

The J gene is TRBJ1-2, the V gene TRBV27; D is ambiguous. The V gene lost 2 bases and the J gene lost 7 bases, with 11 bases spanning the gap. The CDR3 runs to 13 residues. Germline CDR1 MNHEY, CDR2 SMNVEV (reference sequence). Here the CDR3 reads CASSLTGSGGYTF. CDR3 in DNA: TGTGCCAGCAGTTTAACGGGGAGCGGTGGCTACACCTTC.

The rearrangement uses TRBV5-1 and TRBJ2-1, with D perhaps TRBD1 (6 bases). The germline V gene has CDR1 SGHRS and CDR2 YFSETQ. Trimming shortened V by 4 bases and J by 3 bases, and 11 bases separated the two germline ends. This CDR3 region has 14 residues. The CDR3 bases are TGCGCCAGCAGCGTCGGACAGAGCTACAATGAGCAGTTCTTC. Translated, it gives CASSVGQSYNEQFF.